These 22 T cell receptor beta chains came from one sample sequenced in a study of T cells in Graves' hyperthyroidism and ophthalmopathy. Template material for amplifying TCR beta CDR3 regions consisted of RNA transcripts. A set of HTBI primers served as the primers for a first-round RT-PCR of the TCR CDR3. TCRdb reanalysed the multiplex PCR reads using MiXCR and keeps one entry per CDR3 protein. The sample records approximately 590,000 distinct CDR3 sequences, around 42% being singletons. Sequenced material: peripheral blood or thyroid tissue (not recorded which). The receptors stem from a woman aged 18-29 years with Graves' hyperthyroidism.

This clonotype was seen only a few times. V is TRBV7-8 and J is TRBJ1-2, with 7 bases that match TRBD1. This CDR3 is 16 amino acids long. The V gene end was trimmed by 0 bases and the J gene end by 4 bases; junction bases not matched to a gene: 8. Germline CDR1 SGHVS, CDR2 FQNEAQ. CDR3: CASSLARQGQIYGYTF. CDR3 coding DNA: TGTGCCAGCAGCTTAGCGAGGCAGGGACAGATCTATGGCTACACCTTC.

This clonotype was found a few times. The rearrangement links TRBV19 to TRBJ1-1, with 7 nucleotides matching TRBD1. V shed 3 bases, J shed 4 bases, and the junction held 8 bases outside the gene matches. Germline V lookup: CDR1 LNHDA, CDR2 SQIVND (reference sequence). The CDR3 sequence is 15 residues long. The CDR3 DNA sequence: TGTGCCAGTAGTATCCTTTCAGGGGGAGGCACTGAAGCTTTCTTT. This translates into CASSILSGGGTEAFF.

V is TRBV29-1 and J is TRBJ1-5; D ambiguous. This CDR3 spans 13 amino acids. V lost 4 bases and J lost 0, with 7 bases in between. Germline-derived CDR1 and CDR2 are SQVTM and ANQGSEA. The CDR3: CSVGVDSNQPQHF. CDR3 bases: TGCAGCGTTGGGGTAGATAGCAATCAGCCCCAGCATTTT. The whole variable domain, remainder taken from reference TRBV29-1 and TRBJ1-5, is SAVISQKPSRDICQRGTSLTIQCQVDSQVTMMFWYRQQPGQSLTLIATANQGSEATYESGFVIDKFPISRPNLTFSTLTVSNMSPEDSSIYLCSVGVDSNQPQHFGDGTRLSIL.

The chain links TRBV10-3 to TRBJ2-3; possibly TRBD2 for D (5 bases). The V end was cut by 0 bases, the J end by 2 bases, with 9 bases between. This CDR3 region has 15 residues. Germline CDR1 and CDR2: ENHRY and SYGVKD. CDR3: CAISESGEPTDTQYF. The CDR3 DNA reads as TGTGCCATCAGTGAGTCTGGGGAGCCCACAGATACGCAGTATTTT.

V usage is TRBV29-1 and J usage is TRBJ1-2; D gene unclear. The length of the CDR3 is 16 residues. The V gene lost 4 bases and the J gene lost 0 bases, with 18 bases spanning the gap. Germline V gives CDR1 SQVTM, CDR2 ANQGSEA. CDR3 in amino acids: CSVVGQRRAANYGYTF. CDR3 sequence (DNA): TGCAGCGTTGTCGGGCAGCGTCGAGCCGCTAACTATGGCTACACCTTC.

This clonotype was observed a handful of times. This chain links TRBV2 with TRBJ2-2; TRBD1 or TRBD2 may be the D gene (5 bases each). Germline V lookup: CDR1 SNHLY, CDR2 FYNNEI. The CDR3 contains 13 residues. V lost 1 base to trimming and J lost 15 bases, with 15 bases between them. The CDR3 bases are TGTGCCAGCAGTGAAGGGGGGTCACTACGGTTGTTTTTT. Its translation: CASSEGGSLRLFF.

The rearrangement joins TRBV6-5 to TRBJ1-1; 7 bases line up with TRBD1. After removal of 4 bases from V and 4 bases from J, the junction contained 6 bases not matched to a gene. There are 14 residues in the CDR3. Germline CDR1 is MNHEY and CDR2 is SVGAGI. DNA for the CDR3: TGTGCCAGCAGTTCCCCCTCAGGGGGCACTGAAGCTTTCTTT. Translation: CASSSPSGGTEAFF.

V gene TRBV19 combines with J gene TRBJ1-5; 9 bases fit TRBD1. The CDR3 is 16 amino acids. CDR1 is LNHDA, CDR2 SQIVND, per germline (reference sequence). Unmatched junction bases numbered 6, after V lost 4 bases and J lost 2 bases. Written as DNA, the CDR3 is TGTGCCAGTAGTAAAAGTCGGGACAGGGGCAATCAGCCCCAGCATTTT. The encoded protein is CASSKSRDRGNQPQHF.

This chain uses TRBV11-2 with TRBJ2-2; TRBD2 matches at 13 bases. CDR1 SGHAT and CDR2 FQNNGV come from the germline V gene. Trimming cost V 9 bases and J 5 bases; bases outside gene matches: 6. This CDR3 is 15 amino acids long. The CDR3: CASRRTSGRTGELFF. The CDR3 nucleotides read TGTGCCAGTCGTCGGACTAGCGGGAGAACCGGGGAGCTGTTTTTT.

The rearrangement joins TRBV7-9 to TRBJ2-7; TRBD2 matches at 9 bases. The germline gives CDR1 SEHNR, CDR2 FQNEAQ (reference sequence). The CDR3 loop spans 15 amino acids. V shed 5 bases and J 2 bases; nucleotides not matched to a gene: 7. The CDR3 DNA reads as TGTGCCAGCAGCACGACGACTAGCGGAGCCTACGAGCAGTACTTC. It translates to CASSTTTSGAYEQYF.

The V gene is TRBV9, the J gene TRBJ1-1; a possible D gene is TRBD1 (5 bases). The germline V and J ends were trimmed by 0 bases and 6 bases, with 9 bases remaining between them. The CDR3 is 13 amino acids. Germline CDR1 SGDLS, CDR2 YYNGEE. The CDR3 spells CASSVGSGPEAFF. Written as DNA, the CDR3 is TGTGCCAGCAGCGTAGGTTCGGGACCTGAAGCTTTCTTT.

Here the CDR3 reads CASSTRVGEDTEAFF. The CDR3 DNA follows: TGTGCCAGCAGTACCAGGGTAGGGGAGGACACTGAAGCTTTCTTT. The chain joins TRBV2 to TRBJ1-1, with D possibly TRBD1 on 5 matching bases. V was pared by 5 bases and J by 3 bases, with 16 bases between. Germline values: CDR1 SNHLY, CDR2 FYNNEI. The CDR3 contains 15 residues.

The rearrangement joins TRBV25-1 to TRBJ1-6; TRBD1 agrees at 8 bases. The CDR3 consists of 16 residues. Germline values: CDR1 MGHDK, CDR2 SYGVNS. V lost 5 bases to trimming and J lost 10 bases; unmatched junction nucleotides: 13. The CDR3 region is CASSLYGTGGKSPLHF. The CDR3 region has the DNA TGTGCCAGCAGTCTCTATGGCACAGGGGGTAAATCACCCCTCCACTTT.

This chain links TRBV25-1 with TRBJ1-6, with TRBD1 matching 11 bases. The CDR3 consists of 16 residues. Germline values: CDR1 MGHDK, CDR2 SYGVNS. The V gene end was trimmed by 5 bases and the J gene end by 11 bases; junction bases not matched to a gene: 11. This CDR3 reads CASSLYGTGGKTPLHF. The CDR3 nucleotides read TGTGCCAGCAGTCTCTATGGGACAGGGGGGAAGACACCCCTCCACTTT.

This clonotype was found many times. V gene TRBV7-9 combines with J gene TRBJ2-5, with D tentatively TRBD1 or TRBD2 (5 bases each). The CDR3 extends over 13 amino acids. Germline-derived CDR1 and CDR2 are SEHNR and FQNEAQ (reference sequence). V lost 5 bases and J 5 bases, leaving 12 bases between the germline ends. The DNA for the CDR3 is TGTGCCAGCAGCGCTCGAGGGGACGAGACCCAGTACTTC. Protein sequence: CASSARGDETQYF.

This clonotype was observed a single time. The V gene is TRBV24-1, the J gene TRBJ1-2; 9 bases are a match to TRBD1. V shed 10 bases, J shed 4 bases, and the junction held 6 bases outside the gene matches. The CDR3 spans 13 residues. Germline V gene data show CDR1 as KGHDR and CDR2 as SFDVKD. The CDR3 DNA is TGTGCCACGCGGGACAGGGCGGGCTATGGCTACACCTTC. This codes for CATRDRAGYGYTF.

The J gene is TRBJ2-7, the V gene TRBV19; 9 nucleotides agree with TRBD2. This CDR3 has 15 residues. After removal of 4 bases from V and 7 bases from J, the junction contained 11 bases not matched to a gene. CDR1 LNHDA and CDR2 SQIVND come from the germline V gene (reference sequence). As DNA, the CDR3 is TGTGCCAGTAGTACCCAAGCGGGAGGAAGCAATGAGCAGTACTTC. Its protein product is CASSTQAGGSNEQYF. The full variable domain, rest sourced from reference TRBV19 and TRBJ2-7, is DGGITQSPKYLFRKEGQNVTLSCEQNLNHDAMYWYRQDPGQGLRLIYYSQIVNDFQKGDIAEGYSVSREKKESFPLTVTSAQKNPTAFYLCASSTQAGGSNEQYFGPGTRLTVT.

As concerns this clonotype: The junction differs from germline at one of its ends, possibly a read error. The V gene is TRBV7-2, the J gene TRBJ1-2; D is possibly TRBD1 (6 bases). The CDR3 sequence is 16 residues long. Looked up from germline, CDR1 is SGHTA and CDR2 is FQGNSA. The CDR3 bases are TGTGCCAGCATGACAGGTTGGGGCACAGATACGCAGTATCTGTGCTTC. Protein product: CASMTGWGTDTQYLCF.

This clonotype was seen at least ten times. The chain recombines TRBV2 with TRBJ1-1, with unresolved D. V was shortened by 10 bases and J by 1 base, with 13 bases between the two germline ends. The germline V gene has CDR1 SNHLY and CDR2 FYNNEI. This CDR3 has 13 amino acids. The CDR3 region is CATLLTENTEAFF. Here the CDR3 DNA reads TGTGCCACCCTCCTTACGGAGAACACTGAAGCTTTCTTT.

The V gene is TRBV15, the J gene TRBJ2-6, with 12 nucleotides matching TRBD1. The CDR3 has 19 residues. With 6 bases clipped from V and 3 bases from J, the junction kept 12 bases outside the gene matches. Germline CDR1 and CDR2: LNHNV and YYDKDF (reference sequence). Written as DNA, the CDR3 is TGTGCCACCAGTCCCGTTCCGGGACAGGGGGCGCGTGGGGCCAACGTCCTGACTTTC. This codes for CATSPVPGQGARGANVLTF.

This chain links TRBV2 with TRBJ1-3, with TRBD1 matching over 7 bases. Per germline, CDR1 SNHLY and CDR2 FYNNEI. The CDR3 totals 16 residues. J gave up 0 bases and V 6 bases, and 8 bases lay outside the gene matches. This chain's CDR3 is CASSPRGVSSGNTIYF. Here the CDR3 DNA reads TGTGCCAGCAGCCCCAGGGGGGTCAGCTCTGGAAACACCATATATTTT.

Regarding this clonotype: This may stem from a read error, because a much larger clone lies one nucleotide away. The J gene is TRBJ1-2, the V gene TRBV2; D possibly corresponds to TRBD1 (6 bases). This CDR3 contains 12 residues. Germline CDR1 is SNHLY and CDR2 is FYNNEI. The V and J ends lost 11 bases and 6 bases respectively, with 16 bases between them. The CDR3 DNA follows: TGTGCCCGCACCTCAACAGGGAATGGCTACACCTTC. Its protein product is CARTSTGNGYTF.